Listed here are 13 T cell receptor beta chains from one sample, sequenced in a study of glioma-infiltrating T cells after dendritic cell vaccination. Assay used: immunoSEQ multiplex PCR; TCRdb lists only in-frame clones, some missing. The sample includes roughly 52,000 clones, approximately 85% of them seen just once. The input for sequencing was blood, taken before dendritic cell vaccination. The receptors here all came from a human donor with glioblastoma.

This chain connects TRBV5-4 to TRBJ2-7, with 13 bases lining up with TRBD2. The junction had 6 bases not matched to a gene; V was cut back by 3 bases and J by 3 bases. Germline values: CDR1 SGHNT, CDR2 YYREEE (reference sequence). The CDR3 extends over 16 amino acids. The CDR3, as DNA: TGTGCCAGCAGCTGGGGGGGACTAGCGGGAAACTACGAGCAGTACTTC. Encoded protein: CASSWGGLAGNYEQYF. The full variable domain, its missing parts supplied by reference TRBV5-4 and TRBJ2-7, is ETGVTQSPTHLIKTRGQQVTLRCSSQSGHNTVSWYQQALGQGPQFIFQYYREEENGRGNFPPRFSGLQFPNYSSELNVNALELDDSALYLCASSWGGLAGNYEQYFGPGTRLTVT.

The V and J genes are TRBV11-3 and TRBJ2-5, with 9 bases identical to TRBD2. Germline assignment: CDR1 SGHNT and CDR2 YENEEA. The junction had 20 bases not matched to a gene; V was cut back by 6 bases and J by 3 bases. CDR3 length: 19 residues. The CDR3 region has the DNA TGTGCCAGCAGGCAAACGCTACGCGGAATAGCGGGAGCGGAAGAGACCCAGTACTTC. Translated: CASRQTLRGIAGAEETQYF.

The chain recombines TRBV30 with TRBJ2-3, with TRBD1 matching over 12 bases. The V and J ends lost 3 bases and 5 bases, in that order; junction bases with no gene match: 15. The CDR3 has 18 residues. Germline CDR1 and CDR2: GTSNPN and SVGIG (reference sequence). In nucleotides, the CDR3 is TGTGCCTGGAGCACATCCGGGACAGGGGGCTGGGGTGGAGATACGCAGTATTTT. This translates into CAWSTSGTGGWGGDTQYF. Supplemented by reference TRBV30 and TRBJ2-3, the full variable domain reads SQTIHQWPATLVQPVGSPLSLECTVEGTSNPNLYWYRQAAGRGLQLLFYSVGIGQISSEVPQNLSASRPQDRQFILSSKKLLLSDSGFYLCAWSTSGTGGWGGDTQYFGPGTRLTVL.

The chain joins TRBV9 to TRBJ2-3; TRBD2 aligns across 9 bases. V shed 3 bases and J 6 bases; nucleotides not matched to a gene: 8. The germline gives CDR1 SGDLS, CDR2 YYNGEE. This CDR3 spans 15 amino acids. This chain's CDR3 is CASSEPASGIDTQYF. The DNA for the CDR3 is TGTGCCAGCAGCGAACCGGCTAGCGGGATCGATACGCAGTATTTT.

The J gene is TRBJ2-3, the V gene TRBV5-5, with 12 nucleotides matching TRBD1. The germline gives CDR1 SGHKS, CDR2 YYEKEE (reference sequence). With V trimmed by 4 bases and J by 3 bases, 9 bases remained unmatched. The CDR3 runs to 17 residues. CDR3 nucleotide sequence: TGTGCCAGCAGCCTGGGACAGGGGGCGAGAGTAACAGATACGCAGTATTTT. Translation gives CASSLGQGARVTDTQYF.

The chain employs TRBV7-2 and TRBJ1-1; TRBD1 agrees at 9 bases. This CDR3 is built from 15 residues. CDR1 is SGHTA and CDR2 is FQGNSA in the germline V gene. V lost 5 bases to trimming and J lost 5 bases; unmatched junction nucleotides: 9. For the CDR3, the DNA is TGTGCCAGCAGCGGGCGGACAGGGGCGAGTACTGAAGCTTTCTTT. Encoded protein: CASSGRTGASTEAFF.

The rearrangement uses TRBV10-3 and TRBJ1-1; D may be TRBD1 (5 bases). There are 12 residues in the CDR3. CDR1 and CDR2 from the germline V gene are ENHRY and SYGVKD. V lost 11 bases, J lost 12 bases, and 22 bases lay in between. The CDR3 DNA sequence: TGTGCCGCCCAGCGGGAAGGGACGGGGACTTTCTTT. Translation gives CAAQREGTGTFF.

The chain recombines TRBV19 with TRBJ1-2, with D perhaps matching TRBD1 (6 bases). V gave up 5 bases and J gave up 8 bases, with 15 bases separating them. This CDR3 contains 13 residues. Per the germline V gene, CDR1 is LNHDA and CDR2 is SQIVND (reference sequence). Here the CDR3 reads CASSGGRGVGYTF. The CDR3 DNA is TGTGCCAGTAGTGGGGGGCGGGGGGTCGGCTACACCTTC. Looking up the rest from reference TRBV19 and TRBJ1-2 gives the full variable domain: DGGITQSPKYLFRKEGQNVTLSCEQNLNHDAMYWYRQDPGQGLRLIYYSQIVNDFQKGDIAEGYSVSREKKESFPLTVTSAQKNPTAFYLCASSGGRGVGYTFGSGTRLTVV.

This rearrangement joins TRBV7-3 to TRBJ2-2; 10 bases fit TRBD2. CDR3 length equals 18 residues. Trimming cost V 5 bases and J 3 bases; bases outside gene matches: 12. Germline V gene data show CDR1 as SGHTA and CDR2 as FQGTGA. The CDR3: CASSGQAGGRGDTGELFF. The CDR3 nucleotides are TGTGCCAGCAGCGGCCAAGCGGGAGGGAGGGGGGACACCGGGGAGCTGTTTTTT.

V gene TRBV5-4 combines with J gene TRBJ1-1; no firm D call. V lost 2 bases to trimming and J lost 6 bases, with 11 bases between them. Per the germline V gene, CDR1 is SGHNT and CDR2 is YYREEE (reference sequence). The CDR3 loop spans 13 amino acids. The CDR3 DNA follows: TGTGCCAGCAGCTTCTCCGTGAGCCCTGAAGCTTTCTTT. Its protein product is CASSFSVSPEAFF.

The chain recombines TRBV7-6 with TRBJ2-5; 9 nucleotides align to TRBD1. The CDR3 consists of 16 residues. Trimming took 4 bases from V and 1 from J; bases not matched to a gene: 7. Germline CDR1 is SGHVS and CDR2 is FNYEAQ. CDR3 sequence: CASSYRDRALQETQYF. Written as DNA, the CDR3 is TGTGCCAGCAGCTACCGGGACAGGGCTCTCCAAGAGACCCAGTACTTC.

The chain combines TRBV9 with TRBJ1-1; the D is unclear. Germline CDR1 reads SGDLS; CDR2 reads YYNGEE. V was clipped by 0 bases and J by 5 bases, with 11 bases between them. The CDR3 runs 14 residues. The DNA for the CDR3 is TGTGCCAGCAGCGTAGGGATGGGAGAAACTGAAGCTTTCTTT. Translating gives CASSVGMGETEAFF. The full variable domain, completed using reference TRBV9 and TRBJ1-1, is DSGVTQTPKHLITATGQRVTLRCSPRSGDLSVYWYQQSLDQGLQFLIQYYNGEERAKGNILERFSAQQFPDLHSELNLSSLELGDSALYFCASSVGMGETEAFFGQGTRLTVV.

The V call is TRBV30, the J call TRBJ2-7, with TRBD1 matching 10 bases. Germline V gives CDR1 GTSNPN, CDR2 SVGIG (reference sequence). J gave up 2 bases and V 2 bases, and 15 bases lay outside the gene matches. This CDR3 is built from 18 residues. This CDR3 reads CAWSPQTKDRGFAYEQYF. The CDR3 region has the DNA TGTGCCTGGAGTCCCCAAACGAAGGACAGGGGGTTCGCCTACGAGCAGTACTTC.